The present TCR beta chain was sequenced within a study of blood T cell repertoires in COVID-19. Sequencing used immunoSEQ multiplex PCR; TCRdb keeps in-frame clones, though not all of them. Seen here are under 350,000 clones, about 87% observed once, and the top ten hold around 1.4%. The CDR3 has 13 amino acids. Germline V gene data show CDR1 as MNHEY and CDR2 as SVGAGI. V lost 5 bases, J lost 8 bases, and 12 bases lay in between. The TCR comes from a man in his 70s with acute or convalescent COVID-19. Material: peripheral blood. The genes are TRBV6-5 and TRBJ1-4; the D is unclear. The CDR3 nucleotides read TGTGCCAGCAGTCTGATACCGCGGGAAAAACTGTTTTTT. It codes for CASSLIPREKLFF.